One TCR beta chain is described in this entry. Its cognate antigen is unknown. The data are from a study of cytomegalovirus exposure and HLA in healthy donors. Study conclusions and caveats: In vitro, a few CMV-associated chains proved specific for CMV antigens.

Primers for the PCR totalled 60 Vbeta and 13 Jbeta. Sequencing was performed with immunoSEQ multiplex PCR; in TCRdb, only in-frame clones are kept and a portion is missing. The table for this sample gives about 160,000 clones. CDR1 is SGDLS, CDR2 YYNGEE, per germline. The CDR3 runs to 14 residues. The V end was cut by 4 bases, the J end by 1 base, with 11 bases between. The clonotype comes from a woman between 55 and 75 years old in good health and CMV-seronegative. Sequencing was performed on PBMCs. The chain is built from TRBV9 and TRBJ2-5; D may be TRBD1 (5 bases). CDR3 sequence: CASSLGHGQETQYF. Written as DNA, the CDR3 is TGTGCCAGCAGCCTTGGACATGGCCAAGAGACCCAGTACTTC.